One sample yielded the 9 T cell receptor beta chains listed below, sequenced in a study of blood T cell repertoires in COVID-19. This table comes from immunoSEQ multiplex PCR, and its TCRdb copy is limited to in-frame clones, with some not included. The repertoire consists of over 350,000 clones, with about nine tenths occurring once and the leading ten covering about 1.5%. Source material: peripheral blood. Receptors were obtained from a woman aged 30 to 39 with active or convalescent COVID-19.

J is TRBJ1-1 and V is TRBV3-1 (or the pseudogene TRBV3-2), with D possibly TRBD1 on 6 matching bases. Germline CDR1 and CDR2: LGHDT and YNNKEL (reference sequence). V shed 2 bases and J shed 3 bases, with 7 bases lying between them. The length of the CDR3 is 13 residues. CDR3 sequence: CASSQHRDTEAFF. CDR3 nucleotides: TGTGCCAGCAGCCAACACAGGGACACTGAAGCTTTCTTT.

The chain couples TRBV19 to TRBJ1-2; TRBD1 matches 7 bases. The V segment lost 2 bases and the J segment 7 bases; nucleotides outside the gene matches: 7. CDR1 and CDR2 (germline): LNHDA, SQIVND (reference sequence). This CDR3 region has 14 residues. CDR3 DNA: TGTGCCAGTAGTATACGCGTGACAGGGAGTGGCTACACCTTC. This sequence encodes CASSIRVTGSGYTF.

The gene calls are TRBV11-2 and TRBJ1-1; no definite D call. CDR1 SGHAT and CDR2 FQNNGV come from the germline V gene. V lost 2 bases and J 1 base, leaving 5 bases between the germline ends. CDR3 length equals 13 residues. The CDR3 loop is CASSLSRNTEAFF. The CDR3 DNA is TGTGCCAGCAGCTTATCCCGGAACACTGAAGCTTTCTTT.

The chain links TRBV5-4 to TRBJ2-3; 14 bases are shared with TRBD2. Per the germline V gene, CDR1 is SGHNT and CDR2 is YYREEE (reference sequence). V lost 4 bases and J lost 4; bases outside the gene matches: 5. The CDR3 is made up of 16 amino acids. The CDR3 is CASSTGLAGGADTQYF. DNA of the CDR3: TGTGCCAGCAGCACCGGACTAGCGGGGGGCGCAGATACGCAGTATTTT.

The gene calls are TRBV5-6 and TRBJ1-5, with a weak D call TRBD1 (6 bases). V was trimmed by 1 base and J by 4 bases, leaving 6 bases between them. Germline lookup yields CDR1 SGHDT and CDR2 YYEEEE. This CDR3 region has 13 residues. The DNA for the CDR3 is TGTGCCAGCAGCTTGACAGGGAATCAGCCCCAGCATTTT. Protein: CASSLTGNQPQHF.

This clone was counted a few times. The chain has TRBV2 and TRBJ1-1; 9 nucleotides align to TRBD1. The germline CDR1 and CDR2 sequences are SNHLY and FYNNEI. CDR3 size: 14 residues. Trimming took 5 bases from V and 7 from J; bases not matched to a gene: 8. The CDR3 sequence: CASSPGQGQGEAFF. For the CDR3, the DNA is TGTGCCAGCAGTCCGGGACAGGGTCAGGGTGAAGCTTTCTTT.

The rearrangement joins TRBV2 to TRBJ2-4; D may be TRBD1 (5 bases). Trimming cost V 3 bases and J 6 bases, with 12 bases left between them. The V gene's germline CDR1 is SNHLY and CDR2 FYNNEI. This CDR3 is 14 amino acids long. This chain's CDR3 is CASSENRQGNIQYF. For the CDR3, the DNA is TGTGCCAGCAGTGAGAACCGCCAGGGAAACATTCAGTACTTC. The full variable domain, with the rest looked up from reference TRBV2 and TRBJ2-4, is EPEVTQTPSHQVTQMGQEVILRCVPISNHLYFYWYRQILGQKVEFLVSFYNNEISEKSEIFDDQFSVERPDGSNFTLKIRSTKLEDSAMYFCASSENRQGNIQYFGAGTRLSVL.

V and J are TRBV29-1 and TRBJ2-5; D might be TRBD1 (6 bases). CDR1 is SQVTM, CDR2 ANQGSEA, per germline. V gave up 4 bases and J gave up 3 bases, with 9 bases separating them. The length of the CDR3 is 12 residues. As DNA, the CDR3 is TGCAGCGTTGGGCGGACAGAAGAGACCCAGTACTTC. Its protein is CSVGRTEETQYF.

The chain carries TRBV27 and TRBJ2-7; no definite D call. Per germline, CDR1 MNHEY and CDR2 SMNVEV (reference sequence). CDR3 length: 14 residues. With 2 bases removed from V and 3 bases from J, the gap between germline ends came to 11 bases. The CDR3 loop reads CASSLRGSYYEQYF. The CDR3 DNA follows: TGTGCCAGCAGTTTAAGAGGCAGCTACTACGAGCAGTACTTC.